Sequencing of this T cell receptor (beta chain) was carried out in a study of cytomegalovirus exposure and HLA in healthy donors. Study-wide findings and caveats: Reported performance of the classifier showed diagnosis of cytomegalovirus status with high specificity and sensitivity.

This clone appeared a few times. The antigen is undetermined. Healthy bone marrow donors supplied every sample. The CDR3 has 11 residues. V was shortened by 5 bases and J by 9 bases, with 11 bases between the two germline ends. CDR1 is GTSNPN and CDR2 is SVGIG in the germline V gene (reference sequence). Amplification used 60 Vbeta primers and 13 Jbeta primers. This table comes from immunoSEQ multiplex PCR, and its TCRdb copy is limited to in-frame clones, with some not included. The sample has fewer than 150,000 clones; over 70% are singletons. V and J are TRBV30 and TRBJ2-1; D is perhaps TRBD2 (6 bases). The TCR comes from a male donor in good health and CMV-seronegative. The specimen sequenced was PBMCs. CDR3 bases: TGTGCCTGGGGAGGGGTCACTGAGCAGTTCTTC. This sequence encodes CAWGGVTEQFF.